This T cell receptor (beta chain) was recorded in a study of shared clonotypes between healthy human individuals. Looking at the study overall: Each donor's CD4 naive and CD4 memory cells filled three plates apiece, CD8 naive two, and CD8 memory one. Overall study findings and caveats: The low donor count limited represented genetic and exposure-history diversity.

As defined, naive CD8 cells were CD45RO-negative and positively selected for CCR7, with terminally differentiated effector memory CD45RA+ cells excluded. This table comes from immunoSEQ multiplex PCR, and its TCRdb copy is limited to in-frame clones, with some not included. The sample has around 2,000,000 clones, about 93% seen once. The CDR3 runs 14 residues. From germline, CDR1 is MNHEY and CDR2 SVGAGI. Trimming took 5 bases from V and 6 from J, leaving 14 bases between them. Comment on this clone: The antigen is not known.

V is TRBV6-5 and J is TRBJ2-1; TRBD2 is a possible D gene (5 bases). This TCR was sampled from a young man in good health. Some clones in this sample may be carry-over from other donors' samples. Sequencing was done on a sample of naive CD8+ T cells from PBMCs. CDR3 protein: CASSMRREGNEQFF. CDR3 DNA: TGTGCCAGCAGTATGCGCCGGGAAGGCAATGAGCAGTTCTTC.